This T cell receptor beta chain derives from a study of cytomegalovirus exposure and HLA in healthy donors. Researchers ran the PCR with 60 Vbeta and 13 Jbeta primers. Here immunoSEQ multiplex PCR was the method, and the copy in TCRdb shows in-frame clones only, minus some. The profile shows about 170,000 clones, around 73% of them singletons. The CDR3 extends over 16 amino acids. In germline, CDR1 is SNHLY, CDR2 FYNNEI. Trimming stripped 8 bases from V and 1 base from J, with 19 bases between. The sequence was collected from a woman aged 18-29 years in good health and CMV-seropositive. This sequence joins TRBV2 and TRBJ2-3; tentative D call: TRBD2 (5 bases). Sequenced input: PBMCs. CDR3 protein: CASVEVRATRTDTQYF. Written as DNA, the CDR3 is TGTGCCAGCGTGGAGGTTCGGGCGACTCGCACAGATACGCAGTATTTT. The full variable domain, with the rest looked up from reference TRBV2 and TRBJ2-3, is EPEVTQTPSHQVTQMGQEVILRCVPISNHLYFYWYRQILGQKVEFLVSFYNNEISEKSEIFDDQFSVERPDGSNFTLKIRSTKLEDSAMYFCASVEVRATRTDTQYFGPGTRLTVL.